The 4 T cell receptor beta chains presented below share a single source sample, sequenced in a study of identical twins. TCRdb called the 5' RACE reads again in MiXCR, with one record for every CDR3 protein. Among roughly 490,000 distinct CDR3 sequences listed, around an eighth were seen once. The same sample was also used in a study of yellow fever vaccine responses in identical twins.

The specimen was CD4+ T cells sorted from blood. Receptors originate from a woman younger than 35 in good health.

A few counts support this clonotype. The chain links TRBV20-1 to TRBJ2-7; D is undetermined. Trimming left V 5 bases short and J 2 bases short, with 10 bases between. The CDR3 runs to 12 residues. Germline values: CDR1 DFQATT, CDR2 SNEGSKA (reference sequence). This CDR3 reads CSADGVPYEQYF. CDR3 in DNA: TGCAGTGCTGATGGGGTACCCTACGAGCAGTACTTC.

The chain has TRBV4-2 and TRBJ2-3, with 11 bases matching TRBD2. Trimming at V came to 3 bases and at J to 6 bases, leaving 8 bases not matched to a gene. The CDR3 covers 16 residues. In germline, CDR1 is LGHNA, CDR2 YNFKEQ. CDR3 amino acids: CASSHSGGASQDTQYF. The DNA of the CDR3 is TGTGCCAGCAGCCATAGCGGGGGGGCGTCTCAGGATACGCAGTATTTT.

The chain links TRBV18 to TRBJ2-3; 10 nucleotides match TRBD2. Unmatched junction bases numbered 6, after V lost 1 base and J lost 2 bases. The CDR3 consists of 17 residues. In germline, CDR1 is KGHSH, CDR2 LQKENI. CDR3 region: CASSPLRTSGNTDTQYF. The DNA of the CDR3 is TGTGCCAGCTCACCACTCAGGACTAGCGGAAACACAGATACGCAGTATTTT. The full variable domain, in which reference TRBV18 and TRBJ2-3 provide the parts outside the CDR3, is NAGVMQNPRHLVRRRGQEARLRCSPMKGHSHVYWYRQLPEEGLKFMVYLQKENIIDESGMPKERFSAEFPKEGPSILRIQQVVRGDSAAYFCASSPLRTSGNTDTQYFGPGTRLTVL.

This clonotype was found a few times. The rearrangement uses TRBV5-1 and TRBJ2-5; the match to TRBD2 covers 13 bases. In germline, CDR1 is SGHRS, CDR2 YFSETQ. With 4 bases clipped from V and 3 bases from J, the junction kept 3 bases outside the gene matches. The CDR3 has 15 residues. The CDR3 reads CASSRGTSGEETQYF. Here the CDR3 DNA reads TGCGCCAGCAGCCGGGGGACTAGCGGGGAAGAGACCCAGTACTTC.